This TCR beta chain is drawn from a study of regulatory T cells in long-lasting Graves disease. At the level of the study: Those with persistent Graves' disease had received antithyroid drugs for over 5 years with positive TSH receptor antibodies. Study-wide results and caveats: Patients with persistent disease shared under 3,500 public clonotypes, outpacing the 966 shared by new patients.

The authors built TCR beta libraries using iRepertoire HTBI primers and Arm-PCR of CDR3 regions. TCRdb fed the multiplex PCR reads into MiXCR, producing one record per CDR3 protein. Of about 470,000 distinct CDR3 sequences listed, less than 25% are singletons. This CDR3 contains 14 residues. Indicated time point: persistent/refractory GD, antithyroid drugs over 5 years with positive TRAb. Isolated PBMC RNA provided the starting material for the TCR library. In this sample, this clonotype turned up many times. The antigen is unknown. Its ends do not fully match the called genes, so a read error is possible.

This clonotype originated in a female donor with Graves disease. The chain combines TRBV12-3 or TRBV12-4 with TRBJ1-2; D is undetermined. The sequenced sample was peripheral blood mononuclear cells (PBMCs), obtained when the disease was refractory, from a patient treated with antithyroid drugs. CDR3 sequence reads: CASILGRRTYGYTF. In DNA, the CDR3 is TGTGCCAGCATTTTAGGGAGGCGGACCTATGGCTACACCTTC.